These 27 T cell receptor beta chains share one sample of origin, sequenced in a study of blood T cell repertoires in COVID-19. Sequencing used immunoSEQ multiplex PCR; TCRdb keeps in-frame clones, though not all of them. The table shows some 100,000 clones, with around 90% occurring only once. The sample was peripheral blood. Receptor source: an older woman with acute or convalescent COVID-19.

The chain employs TRBV30 and TRBJ1-3, with a tentative D call TRBD1 (5 bases). The CDR3 spans 12 residues. CDR1 is GTSNPN and CDR2 is SVGIG in the germline V gene (reference sequence). Trimming removed 7 bases from V and 7 bases from J, with 14 bases in between. CDR3 region: CAYLDSRNTIYF. DNA of the CDR3: TGTGCCTATCTCGACAGTAGGAACACCATATATTTT.

This clone has just one count. This chain links TRBV27 with TRBJ2-3, with D maybe TRBD1 (5 bases). The V gene lost 3 bases and the J gene lost 7 bases, with 11 bases spanning the gap. Germline V lookup: CDR1 MNHEY, CDR2 SMNVEV (reference sequence). CDR3 length: 13 residues. The CDR3 DNA is TGTGCCAGCAGTTTTAAGGCAGGGAATACGCAGTATTTT. Its translation: CASSFKAGNTQYF.

This clone was detected only a few times. In nucleotides, the CDR3 is TGTGCCAGCAGCCGACCGGGGTACAATGAGCAGTTCTTC. Protein sequence: CASSRPGYNEQFF. The V call is TRBV3-1 (or the pseudogene TRBV3-2), the J call TRBJ2-1; D is possibly TRBD2 (5 bases). The CDR3 sequence is 13 residues long. V dropped 4 bases and J dropped 4 bases, with 8 bases sitting between them. CDR1 and CDR2 (germline): LGHDT, YNNKEL (reference sequence).

This rearrangement joins TRBV24-1 to TRBJ2-1; 7 positions match TRBD1. Trimming took 7 bases from V and 8 from J; bases not matched to a gene: 16. This CDR3 spans 16 amino acids. Per germline, CDR1 KGHDR and CDR2 SFDVKD. In DNA, the CDR3 is TGTGCCACCAGCGACACAGGGGTCGGGTTTCCCGATGAGCAGTTCTTC. Protein: CATSDTGVGFPDEQFF.

V usage is TRBV7-9 and J usage is TRBJ1-2; weak D call: TRBD1 (5 bases). The V and J ends lost 6 bases and 4 bases respectively, with 12 bases between them. The germline V gene has CDR1 SEHNR and CDR2 FQNEAQ (reference sequence). CDR3 size: 13 residues. CDR3 protein: CASSFRDSYGYTF. CDR3 bases: TGTGCCAGCAGTTTCAGGGATAGCTATGGCTACACCTTC.

The chain recombines TRBV2 with TRBJ1-1; no definite D call. CDR3 length: 12 amino acids. V was pared by 3 bases and J by 1 base, with 3 bases between. Per germline, CDR1 SNHLY and CDR2 FYNNEI. CDR3 nucleotides: TGTGCCAGCAGTGAGAGGAACACTGAAGCTTTCTTT. Its protein is CASSERNTEAFF. Full variable domain (missing parts from reference TRBV2 and TRBJ1-1): EPEVTQTPSHQVTQMGQEVILRCVPISNHLYFYWYRQILGQKVEFLVSFYNNEISEKSEIFDDQFSVERPDGSNFTLKIRSTKLEDSAMYFCASSERNTEAFFGQGTRLTVV.

The V call is TRBV9, the J call TRBJ1-4, with TRBD1 matching over 8 bases. Germline lookup yields CDR1 SGDLS and CDR2 YYNGEE. V was pared by 4 bases and J by 4 bases, with 6 bases of the junction left unmatched. The CDR3 has 15 amino acids. The DNA for the CDR3 is TGTGCCAGCAGCTTTAGGACAGGGATTAATGAAAAACTGTTTTTT. This sequence encodes CASSFRTGINEKLFF.

The J gene is TRBJ2-2, the V gene TRBV3-1 (or the pseudogene TRBV3-2), with D unresolved. The germline V gene encodes CDR1 LGHDT and CDR2 YNNKEL (reference sequence). Trimming removed 1 base at V and 7 bases at J, with 10 bases between. The CDR3 extends over 14 amino acids. The CDR3 sequence: CASSQAPDIGELFF. The CDR3 nucleotides are TGTGCCAGCAGCCAAGCTCCAGATATCGGGGAGCTGTTTTTT.

V and J are TRBV5-4 and TRBJ2-3; 7 nucleotides line up with TRBD2. The V and J ends lost 0 bases and 0 bases, in that order; junction bases with no gene match: 10. This CDR3 is built from 18 residues. The germline V gene encodes CDR1 SGHNT and CDR2 YYREEE (reference sequence). CDR3 DNA: TGTGCCAGCAGCTTGGGTGGAATACAGCGGGGAAGCACAGATACGCAGTATTTT. Residues: CASSLGGIQRGSTDTQYF.

The rearrangement joins TRBV29-1 to TRBJ2-5, with 12 positions matching TRBD1. The germline CDR1 and CDR2 sequences are SQVTM and ANQGSEA. V shed 3 bases and J 5 bases; nucleotides not matched to a gene: 7. This CDR3 has 15 amino acids. The CDR3, as DNA: TGCAGCGTTGAGAGGGGGACAGGGGGCCTGGAGACCCAGTACTTC. Protein product: CSVERGTGGLETQYF.

A single count supports this clone. The V gene is TRBV4-1, the J gene TRBJ2-1; D might be TRBD2 (6 bases). Trimming removed 1 base at V and 10 bases at J, with 17 bases between. The CDR3 extends over 15 amino acids. The V gene's germline CDR1 is MGHRA and CDR2 YSYEKL. As DNA, the CDR3 is TGCGCCAGCAGCCAAGCCCTATTACTAGCATCCGAGCAGTTCTTC. Its protein is CASSQALLLASEQFF.

The chain combines TRBV7-2 with TRBJ2-7; 7 bases align to TRBD2. Germline-derived CDR1 and CDR2 are SGHTA and FQGNSA. This CDR3 has 15 residues. V was clipped by 1 base and J by 2 bases; unmatched bases: 5. CDR3: CASSLVTSATYEQYF. DNA for the CDR3: TGTGCCAGCAGCTTAGTAACTAGCGCTACCTACGAGCAGTACTTC.

V gene TRBV27 combines with J gene TRBJ1-6; a possible D gene is TRBD1 (5 bases). CDR1 and CDR2 (germline): MNHEY, SMNVEV (reference sequence). The CDR3 extends over 15 amino acids. V was shortened by 5 bases and J by 10 bases, with 18 bases between the two germline ends. The DNA of the CDR3 is TGTGCCAGCAGTCCAAGACAGACCTTTAGGTCACCCCTCCACTTT. It yields the protein CASSPRQTFRSPLHF.

J is TRBJ2-1 and V is TRBV11-2; D might be TRBD1 (6 bases). The CDR3 runs 13 residues. Germline loops: CDR1 SGHAT, CDR2 FQNNGV. The V end lost 6 bases, the J end lost 8 bases, and 14 bases lay between the germline ends. CDR3 coding DNA: TGTGCCAGCAGAACAACAGGGAATGATGAGCAGTTCTTC. Its protein product is CASRTTGNDEQFF.

The chain couples TRBV5-4 to TRBJ2-7; 8 bases are a match to TRBD2. The length of the CDR3 is 16 residues. J gave up 2 bases and V 0 bases, and 7 bases lay outside the gene matches. Looked up from germline, CDR1 is SGHNT and CDR2 is YYREEE (reference sequence). CDR3 in DNA: TGTGCCAGCAGCTTGGGGGGGAGCGGGGGAACCTACGAGCAGTACTTC. Its translation is CASSLGGSGGTYEQYF.

The chain couples TRBV5-1 to TRBJ1-2; TRBD1 matches at 8 bases. V shed 2 bases, J shed 5 bases, and the junction held 2 bases outside the gene matches. The germline V gene encodes CDR1 SGHRS and CDR2 YFSETQ. This CDR3 has 13 residues. For the CDR3, the DNA is TGCGCCAGCAGCTTCGGGACAGGATATGGCTACACCTTC. This translates into CASSFGTGYGYTF. The complete variable domain, with remaining parts taken from reference TRBV5-1 and TRBJ1-2, reads KAGVTQTPRYLIKTRGQQVTLSCSPISGHRSVSWYQQTPGQGLQFLFEYFSETQRNKGNFPGRFSGRQFSNSRSEMNVSTLELGDSALYLCASSFGTGYGYTFGSGTRLTVV.

The chain carries TRBV19 and TRBJ1-3; 7 bases line up with TRBD1. Germline CDR1 is LNHDA and CDR2 is SQIVND (reference sequence). Trimming cost V 10 bases and J 0 bases; bases outside gene matches: 6. CDR3 length: 14 residues. CDR3: CATQGQNSGNTIYF. DNA of the CDR3: TGTGCCACCCAGGGACAGAACTCTGGAAACACCATATATTTT.

The chain couples TRBV5-1 to TRBJ1-2, with D possibly being TRBD1 (6 bases). V was cut by 3 bases and J by 8 bases, with 14 bases left in between. The germline V gene has CDR1 SGHRS and CDR2 YFSETQ. The CDR3 totals 13 residues. The CDR3 protein is CASSYSDSYGYTF. CDR3 DNA: TGCGCCAGCAGCTACTCGGACAGTTACGGCTACACCTTC.

The chain employs TRBV4-2 and TRBJ1-4; D remains ambiguous. CDR1 is LGHNA, CDR2 YNFKEQ, per germline. The CDR3 runs to 16 residues. Trimming removed 0 bases from V and 5 bases from J, with 13 bases in between. The CDR3 coding sequence is TGTGCCAGCAGCCAAGACCCGGGGTTACCGAATGAAAAACTGTTTTTT. This codes for CASSQDPGLPNEKLFF.

The chain links TRBV29-1 to TRBJ2-1; unclear D gene. The length of the CDR3 is 9 residues. Germline CDR1 SQVTM, CDR2 ANQGSEA. The V end was cut by 7 bases, the J end by 12 bases, with 10 bases between. CDR3 coding DNA: TGCAGCGCCGGTTACGGGCAGTTCTTC. This sequence encodes CSAGYGQFF.

The CDR3 coding sequence is TGTGCCAGCAGCGTAGATACTAGCGGGGGACGGCGAACCGGGGAGCTGTTTTTT. It specifies CASSVDTSGGRRTGELFF. The chain couples TRBV9 to TRBJ2-2, with 11 nucleotides matching TRBD2. The trim removed 0 bases at V and 5 bases at J, leaving 9 bases unmatched. The CDR3 runs to 18 residues. Germline-derived CDR1 and CDR2 are SGDLS and YYNGEE.

This chain connects TRBV14 to TRBJ2-1; 7 nucleotides agree with TRBD2. V lost 0 bases to trimming and J lost 9 bases; unmatched junction nucleotides: 11. Germline CDR1 is SGHDN and CDR2 is FVKESK. The CDR3 has 16 amino acids. CDR3 loop: CASSQDLRSSGGEQFF. In DNA form, the CDR3 reads TGTGCCAGCAGCCAAGATCTTAGGTCTAGCGGCGGTGAGCAGTTCTTC.

The table lists this clone with a few counts. This chain links TRBV5-1 with TRBJ2-3; D gene unclear. The germline V gene has CDR1 SGHRS and CDR2 YFSETQ. V lost 0 bases and J lost 2, with 7 bases in between. The CDR3 covers 14 residues. This chain's CDR3 is CASSLAAVTDTQYF. The DNA of the CDR3 is TGCGCCAGCAGCTTGGCCGCAGTCACAGATACGCAGTATTTT.

This clone occurred a few times. This rearrangement joins TRBV7-9 to TRBJ1-5; no firm D call. The V gene's germline CDR1 is SEHNR and CDR2 FQNEAQ (reference sequence). The CDR3 sequence is 13 residues long. The V gene lost 1 base and the J gene lost 4 bases, with 5 bases spanning the gap. The CDR3 sequence: CASSLEQNQPQHF. The CDR3 region has the DNA TGTGCCAGCAGCTTAGAACAGAATCAGCCCCAGCATTTT.

The chain has TRBV3-1 (or the pseudogene TRBV3-2) and TRBJ1-3; tentatively, D is TRBD1 (5 bases). Germline CDR1 and CDR2: LGHDT and YNNKEL (reference sequence). This CDR3 has 15 residues. V lost 1 base, J lost 3 bases, and 10 bases lay in between. CDR3 sequence: CASSQVAGFGNTIYF. Written as DNA, the CDR3 is TGTGCCAGCAGCCAAGTGGCAGGGTTTGGAAACACCATATATTTT.

The chain combines TRBV21-1 with TRBJ1-1; the table's D call, TRBD1, has no DNA check behind it. TRBV21-1 corresponds to a pseudogene. The CDR3 runs 15 residues. CDR3 nucleotide sequence: TGTGCCAGCAGCACTCACCCCGGACAGAACACTGAAGCTTTCTTT. This codes for CASSTHPGQNTEAFF.

V is TRBV19 and J is TRBJ2-1; possible D gene TRBD1, 5 bases. V was cut by 1 base and J by 1 base, with 8 bases left in between. This CDR3 has 15 amino acids. Germline CDR1 is LNHDA and CDR2 is SQIVND (reference sequence). The chain's CDR3 is CASSIGTSSYNEQFF. The CDR3 nucleotides are TGTGCCAGTAGTATAGGGACATCATCCTACAATGAGCAGTTCTTC.